Each of the 20 T cell receptor beta chains below was sequenced from the same sample in a study of T cell responses to AZD1222 COVID-19 vaccine. Libraries were prepared by immunoSEQ multiplex PCR; TCRdb keeps only in-frame clonotypes and omits some of them. The data show roughly 180,000 clones, 85% to 90% seen once. The source material was peripheral blood, sampled on day 0 of MenACWY control vaccination. These receptors were obtained from an adult in good health.

This clone has just one count. This rearrangement joins TRBV28 to TRBJ2-7, with D perhaps matching TRBD1 (6 bases). There are 12 residues in the CDR3. V lost 5 bases and J 5 bases, leaving 10 bases between the germline ends. Germline V gene data show CDR1 as MDHEN and CDR2 as SYDVKM. The CDR3 spells CASSRHRDEQYF. Written as DNA, the CDR3 is TGTGCCAGCAGTCGCCACAGGGACGAGCAGTACTTC.

The chain carries TRBV27 and TRBJ2-7; 10 nucleotides agree with TRBD1. The CDR3 is made up of 16 amino acids. The trim removed 5 bases at V and 0 bases at J, leaving 7 bases unmatched. Germline V gene data show CDR1 as MNHEY and CDR2 as SMNVEV (reference sequence). The CDR3 coding sequence is TGTGCCAGCAGTAGTCGGACAGGGGGTTCCTCCTACGAGCAGTACTTC. Protein product: CASSSRTGGSSYEQYF.

The chain uses TRBV5-6 and TRBJ1-2; no clear D. Germline V CDR1 and CDR2: SGHDT, YYEEEE. CDR3 length: 15 amino acids. V lost 1 base, J lost 4 bases, and 14 bases lay in between. This CDR3 reads CASSLFGPGFYGYTF. CDR3 sequence (DNA): TGTGCCAGCAGCTTGTTTGGTCCAGGATTCTATGGCTACACCTTC.

The CDR3 reads CAWSAQGRFTEAFF. In DNA form, the CDR3 reads TGTGCCTGGTCGGCACAGGGGAGGTTTACTGAAGCTTTCTTT. This chain uses TRBV30 with TRBJ1-1, with 7 bases lining up with TRBD1. Germline CDR1 reads GTSNPN; CDR2 reads SVGIG (reference sequence). The length of the CDR3 is 14 residues. V lost 5 bases, J lost 5 bases, and 11 bases stayed unmatched. Full variable domain (missing parts from reference TRBV30 and TRBJ1-1): SQTIHQWPATLVQPVGSPLSLECTVEGTSNPNLYWYRQAAGRGLQLLFYSVGIGQISSEVPQNLSASRPQDRQFILSSKKLLLSDSGFYLCAWSAQGRFTEAFFGQGTRLTVV.

The chain recombines TRBV6-5 with TRBJ1-1; possible D gene TRBD1, 5 bases. Trimming took off 4 bases at V and 3 bases at J, with 18 bases between the two ends. The CDR3 contains 16 residues. Germline V CDR1 and CDR2: MNHEY, SVGAGI. CDR3 in amino acids: CASSFARPGADTEAFF. Written as DNA, the CDR3 is TGTGCCAGCAGTTTCGCTCGGCCCGGGGCTGACACTGAAGCTTTCTTT.

V and J are TRBV7-2 and TRBJ1-6; 7 nucleotides line up with TRBD1. J was trimmed by 8 bases and V by 0 bases; bases with no gene match: 7. The germline V gene has CDR1 SGHTA and CDR2 FQGNSA. The CDR3 consists of 16 residues. Here the CDR3 DNA reads TGTGCCAGCAGCTTAGCGGGGACAGAAAAGTATTCACCCCTCCACTTT. It is translated as CASSLAGTEKYSPLHF. Together with reference TRBV7-2 and TRBJ1-6, the CDR3 gives the full variable domain: GAGVSQSPSNKVTEKGKDVELRCDPISGHTALYWYRQSLGQGLEFLIYFQGNSAPDKSGLPSDRFSAERTGGSVSTLTIQRTQQEDSAVYLCASSLAGTEKYSPLHFGNGTRLTVT.

This chain uses TRBV5-4 with TRBJ1-1, with TRBD1 matching over 8 bases. Germline values: CDR1 SGHNT, CDR2 YYREEE (reference sequence). V dropped 6 bases and J dropped 1; count of bases not matched to a gene: 5. CDR3 length: 14 residues. CDR3 bases: TGTGCCAGCAACCAGGGGGCAGGGAACACTGAAGCTTTCTTT. This gives the protein CASNQGAGNTEAFF.

This chain links TRBV5-1 with TRBJ1-3, with a possible D match to TRBD1 (6 bases). CDR3 length: 16 amino acids. CDR1 is SGHRS, CDR2 YFSETQ, per germline. Trimming took off 3 bases at V and 2 bases at J, with 15 bases between the two ends. CDR3 coding DNA: TGCGCCAGCAGCTGGGGGCCTGGGGTAGCTGGAAACACCATATATTTT. Its translation: CASSWGPGVAGNTIYF.

The chain recombines TRBV7-8 with TRBJ2-7, with D possibly TRBD1 on 5 matching bases. The CDR3 contains 14 residues. Germline assignment: CDR1 SGHVS and CDR2 FQNEAQ. Trimming pared 1 base from V and 1 base from J, leaving 8 bases between. CDR3 in amino acids: CASSLDRQSYEQYF. The CDR3, as DNA: TGTGCCAGCAGCTTAGATCGACAGTCCTACGAGCAGTACTTC.

The V and J genes are TRBV24-1 and TRBJ2-2; TRBD1 matches 8 bases. The CDR3 spans 16 residues. CDR1 KGHDR and CDR2 SFDVKD come from the germline V gene. Trimming removed 2 bases from V and 4 bases from J; junction bases left unmatched: 5. DNA for the CDR3: TGTGCCACCAGTGATTGGACAGGGTTTGGCACCGGGGAGCTGTTTTTT. It specifies CATSDWTGFGTGELFF.

The CDR3 nucleotides are TGTGCCAGCAGTGACTCGCGACGAAAAAGCTACAATGAGCAGTTCTTC. Protein product: CASSDSRRKSYNEQFF. The chain uses TRBV6-4 and TRBJ2-1; unclear D gene. The germline gives CDR1 MRHNA, CDR2 SNTAGT. This CDR3 has 16 residues. The ends were cut back, 0 bases at V and 3 bases at J, with 12 bases in the middle.

The chain recombines TRBV7-2 with TRBJ1-2; D unclear. Germline V gene data show CDR1 as SGHTA and CDR2 as FQGNSA. CDR3 size: 11 residues. The ends were cut back, 5 bases at V and 6 bases at J, with 7 bases in the middle. DNA for the CDR3: TGTGCCAGCAGCCCCCGAAATGGCTACACCTTC. This encodes CASSPRNGYTF.

The chain employs TRBV5-5 and TRBJ1-1; TRBD1 matches 7 bases. The J segment lost 0 bases and the V segment lost 4 bases, leaving 12 bases of the junction unmatched. The germline V gene encodes CDR1 SGHKS and CDR2 YYEKEE (reference sequence). The CDR3 extends over 17 amino acids. Here the CDR3 reads CASSPGQPGIMNTEAFF. The CDR3 DNA is TGTGCCAGCAGCCCGGGACAGCCTGGGATCATGAACACTGAAGCTTTCTTT.

This chain joins TRBV19 and TRBJ2-6, with D perhaps matching TRBD1 or TRBD2 (5 bases each). V was pared by 9 bases and J by 4 bases, with 13 bases between. CDR3 length equals 14 residues. Germline lookup yields CDR1 LNHDA and CDR2 SQIVND (reference sequence). The CDR3: CAREQEEGANVLTF. CDR3 nucleotide sequence: TGTGCCAGAGAACAGGAGGAGGGGGCCAACGTCCTGACTTTC.

This sequence joins TRBV11-2 and TRBJ2-7; the match to TRBD2 covers 12 bases. V shed 3 bases, J shed 2 bases, and the junction held 5 bases outside the gene matches. Germline V CDR1 and CDR2: SGHAT, FQNNGV. The CDR3 has 16 amino acids. The CDR3 DNA reads TGTGCCAGCAGCTTCTTGACTAGCGGGGGAACCTACGAGCAGTACTTC. It codes for CASSFLTSGGTYEQYF.

The chain combines TRBV19 with TRBJ2-7; D possibly corresponds to TRBD1 (6 bases). This CDR3 has 13 amino acids. V was shortened by 6 bases and J by 1 base, with 10 bases between the two germline ends. CDR1 is LNHDA, CDR2 SQIVND, per germline (reference sequence). The CDR3 loop is CASRPGQSYEQYF. The CDR3 nucleotides read TGTGCCAGTAGGCCGGGACAATCCTACGAGCAGTACTTC.

The chain carries TRBV27 and TRBJ2-5, with 7 bases aligning to TRBD2. Per germline, CDR1 MNHEY and CDR2 SMNVEV (reference sequence). Unmatched junction bases numbered 11, after V lost 2 bases and J lost 2 bases. The CDR3 runs 17 residues. CDR3 amino acids: CASSLRGRVWGQETQYF. The CDR3 DNA reads TGTGCCAGCAGTTTAAGAGGGAGGGTTTGGGGACAAGAGACCCAGTACTTC.

The chain joins TRBV5-8 to TRBJ2-3, with 10 bases matching TRBD2. Germline-derived CDR1 and CDR2 are SGHTS and YDEGEE. The CDR3 length is 15 residues. V gave up 2 bases and J gave up 0 bases; unmatched junction bases: 0. For the CDR3, the DNA is TGTGCCAGCAGCTTAGCGGGGGGGAGCACAGATACGCAGTATTTT. Translated: CASSLAGGSTDTQYF.

The chain recombines TRBV6-2 or TRBV6-3 with TRBJ2-7; 10 bases are a match to TRBD2. Losses at the gene ends were 0 bases for V and 4 bases for J; bases not matched to a gene: 12. This CDR3 is 18 amino acids long. Per germline, CDR1 MNHEY and CDR2 SVGEGT. CDR3 bases: TGTGCCAGCAGTTACTCGACTATCCGGACTAGCGGTCCTTACGAGCAGTACTTC. Encoded protein: CASSYSTIRTSGPYEQYF.

This chain links TRBV6-5 with TRBJ1-5; perhaps TRBD1 as D (6 bases). CDR3 length equals 15 residues. Between the trimmed V and J ends, which lost 6 bases and 0 bases, there was a span of 12 bases. Germline V lookup: CDR1 MNHEY, CDR2 SVGAGI. Here the CDR3 reads CASSQWTDSNQPQHF. The CDR3 DNA reads TGTGCCAGCAGCCAATGGACAGATAGCAATCAGCCCCAGCATTTT.